These 28 T cell receptor beta chains came from one sample sequenced in a study of blood T cell repertoires in COVID-19. Sequencing was performed with immunoSEQ multiplex PCR; in TCRdb, only in-frame clones are kept and a portion is missing. The sample contains 200,000 to 250,000 clones, about 87% of which appear only once. The specimen sequenced was peripheral blood. The receptor source for this set is a woman aged 70-85 years with active or convalescent COVID-19.

V usage is TRBV11-3 and J usage is TRBJ2-2, with TRBD2 matching 8 bases. This CDR3 is built from 20 residues. Unmatched junction bases numbered 14, after V lost 0 bases and J lost 2 bases. Germline V CDR1 and CDR2: SGHNT, YENEEA. The CDR3 spells CASSLEKNTEAGGNTGELFF. CDR3 nucleotides: TGTGCCAGCAGCTTAGAAAAAAACACGGAGGCGGGGGGCAACACCGGGGAGCTGTTTTTT. Full variable domain (remainder filled in from reference TRBV11-3 and TRBJ2-2): EAGVVQSPRYKIIEKKQPVAFWCNPISGHNTLYWYLQNLGQGPELLIRYENEEAVDDSQLPKDRFSAERLKGVDSTLKIQPAELGDSAVYLCASSLEKNTEAGGNTGELFFGEGSRLTVL.

The rearrangement joins TRBV7-2 to TRBJ1-3, with D perhaps matching TRBD1 (5 bases). V dropped 1 base and J dropped 3 bases, with 10 bases sitting between them. Germline V gene lookup returns CDR1 SGHTA and CDR2 FQGNSA. This CDR3 comprises 15 residues. The CDR3 bases are TGTGCCAGCAGCTTAGGCGGCAGGGTTGGAAACACCATATATTTT. It is translated as CASSLGGRVGNTIYF. The full variable domain, completed using reference TRBV7-2 and TRBJ1-3, is GAGVSQSPSNKVTEKGKDVELRCDPISGHTALYWYRQSLGQGLEFLIYFQGNSAPDKSGLPSDRFSAERTGGSVSTLTIQRTQQEDSAVYLCASSLGGRVGNTIYFGEGSWLTVV.

This clone was seen a few times. The chain combines TRBV10-2 with TRBJ1-1, with D possibly matching TRBD1 (5 bases). This CDR3 contains 14 residues. The V end lost 11 bases, the J end lost 1 base, and 17 bases lay between the germline ends. CDR1 is WSHSY and CDR2 is SAAADI in the germline V gene. This CDR3 reads CAVSAQQGNTEAFF. In DNA, the CDR3 is TGCGCCGTCTCTGCCCAGCAGGGGAACACTGAAGCTTTCTTT.

V gene TRBV7-2 combines with J gene TRBJ1-6; no clear D gene. The CDR3 covers 13 residues. Germline V lookup: CDR1 SGHTA, CDR2 FQGNSA. Trimming shortened V by 5 bases and J by 7 bases, and 9 bases separated the two germline ends. This CDR3 reads CASSPQENSPLHF. CDR3 nucleotides: TGTGCCAGCAGCCCCCAAGAGAATTCACCCCTCCACTTT.

The chain recombines TRBV2 with TRBJ2-3, with TRBD2 as a possible D gene (6 bases). This CDR3 is built from 15 residues. Trimming took off 2 bases at V and 0 bases at J, with 9 bases between the two ends. Germline loops: CDR1 SNHLY, CDR2 FYNNEI. The CDR3 bases are TGTGCCAGCAGTGAACAAGGGACTAGCACAGATACGCAGTATTTT. Its translation is CASSEQGTSTDTQYF.

The chain is built from TRBV3-1 (or the pseudogene TRBV3-2) and TRBJ1-2; D call uncertain. Deletions cut 0 bases from V and 8 bases from J, with 7 bases between. This CDR3 region has 12 residues. Germline V gives CDR1 LGHDT, CDR2 YNNKEL (reference sequence). CDR3 amino acids: CASSQETGGYTF. The CDR3 DNA is TGTGCCAGCAGCCAAGAGACGGGAGGCTACACCTTC.

This chain uses TRBV19 with TRBJ1-3; 8 bases map to TRBD1. CDR3 length: 14 residues. V dropped 10 bases and J dropped 2; count of bases not matched to a gene: 7. Looked up from germline, CDR1 is LNHDA and CDR2 is SQIVND (reference sequence). The CDR3 DNA sequence: TGTGCCACGTCCGGGACAGGTGCTGGAAACACCATATATTTT. This sequence encodes CATSGTGAGNTIYF. Full variable domain (missing parts from reference TRBV19 and TRBJ1-3): DGGITQSPKYLFRKEGQNVTLSCEQNLNHDAMYWYRQDPGQGLRLIYYSQIVNDFQKGDIAEGYSVSREKKESFPLTVTSAQKNPTAFYLCATSGTGAGNTIYFGEGSWLTVV.

The CDR3 here is CASSRGAAISYEQYF. In DNA, the CDR3 is TGTGCCAGCAGCCGTGGGGCAGCGATCTCCTACGAGCAGTACTTC. J is TRBJ2-7 and V is TRBV5-5, with D possibly TRBD1 on 5 matching bases. The CDR3 is 15 residues long. V lost 4 bases, J lost 0 bases, and 14 bases lay in between. CDR1 is SGHKS, CDR2 YYEKEE, per germline (reference sequence).

This clone was seen only once. The gene calls are TRBV6-2 or TRBV6-3 and TRBJ1-2; TRBD1 matches at 8 bases. V trimming: 5 bases; J trimming: 2 bases; junction bases outside the gene matches: 7. The CDR3 is 15 residues long. The germline V gene encodes CDR1 MNHEY and CDR2 SVGEGT. CDR3 sequence reads: CASSLRTGPNYGYTF. The DNA of the CDR3 is TGTGCCAGCAGTCTTAGGACAGGGCCCAACTATGGCTACACCTTC.

This clone was recorded a few times. V and J are TRBV7-9 and TRBJ1-2; D is uncertain. The CDR3 extends over 15 amino acids. Germline V gene lookup returns CDR1 SEHNR and CDR2 FQNEAQ (reference sequence). The V gene lost 8 bases and the J gene lost 8 bases, with 24 bases spanning the gap. The CDR3 sequence: CASGTSSRQIPGYTF. DNA for the CDR3: TGTGCCAGCGGAACATCGTCCAGGCAGATACCGGGCTACACCTTC.

The gene calls are TRBV7-2 and TRBJ2-3; D is possibly TRBD1 (7 bases). The CDR3 is 15 amino acids. Germline loops: CDR1 SGHTA, CDR2 FQGNSA. V was pared by 3 bases and J by 4 bases, with 14 bases between. CDR3 coding DNA: TGTGCCAGCAGCTTGGAGGGACAGAGGGCAGATACGCAGTATTTT. This codes for CASSLEGQRADTQYF.

This chain connects TRBV29-1 to TRBJ1-2, with D unresolved. The CDR3 runs to 11 residues. Looked up from germline, CDR1 is SQVTM and CDR2 is ANQGSEA. V shed 4 bases and J shed 6 bases, with 9 bases lying between them. CDR3 bases: TGCAGCGTTGGCGGGCCGGATGGCTACACCTTC. The encoded protein is CSVGGPDGYTF. Together with reference TRBV29-1 and TRBJ1-2, the CDR3 gives the full variable domain: SAVISQKPSRDICQRGTSLTIQCQVDSQVTMMFWYRQQPGQSLTLIATANQGSEATYESGFVIDKFPISRPNLTFSTLTVSNMSPEDSSIYLCSVGGPDGYTFGSGTRLTVV.

The chain combines TRBV6-1 with TRBJ1-4; no clear D gene. The V gene's germline CDR1 is MNHNS and CDR2 SASEGT. V gave up 1 base and J gave up 7 bases, with 10 bases separating them. The CDR3 totals 14 residues. CDR3 amino acids: CASSEVSLGEKLFF. CDR3 sequence (DNA): TGTGCCAGCAGTGAAGTTAGCCTTGGTGAAAAACTGTTTTTT.

This clone was counted a few times. The chain recombines TRBV6-5 with TRBJ1-2, with 9 positions matching TRBD1. With 7 bases clipped from V and 5 bases from J, the junction kept 11 bases outside the gene matches. Germline V gene lookup returns CDR1 MNHEY and CDR2 SVGAGI. The CDR3 spans 15 residues. The CDR3: CASIPGGQGGYGYTF. For the CDR3, the DNA is TGTGCCAGCATCCCCGGGGGACAGGGAGGATATGGCTACACCTTC.

The V and J genes are TRBV20-1 and TRBJ1-1; 7 nucleotides agree with TRBD1. Trimming removed 5 bases from V and 7 bases from J; junction bases left unmatched: 4. CDR1 and CDR2 from the germline V gene are DFQATT and SNEGSKA (reference sequence). The CDR3 runs 11 residues. The chain's CDR3 is CSAPGQVEAFF. In DNA form, the CDR3 reads TGCAGTGCTCCCGGACAGGTTGAAGCTTTCTTT.

This chain joins TRBV7-2 and TRBJ1-1; 7 positions match TRBD1. Trimming took 4 bases from V and 1 from J; bases not matched to a gene: 3. Germline V gene data show CDR1 as SGHTA and CDR2 as FQGNSA. The CDR3 extends over 14 amino acids. In DNA, the CDR3 is TGTGCCAGCAGCTCCAGGACAGGGAACACTGAAGCTTTCTTT. As protein: CASSSRTGNTEAFF.

The CDR3 DNA reads TGTGCCAGCAGCTTGGGCCCCCCGGTGGGCACTGAAGCTTTCTTT. Its translation is CASSLGPPVGTEAFF. The rearrangement joins TRBV7-9 to TRBJ1-1; D unclear. V dropped 3 bases and J dropped 4 bases, with 15 bases sitting between them. The CDR3 totals 15 residues. Germline CDR1 and CDR2: SEHNR and FQNEAQ (reference sequence).

The J gene is TRBJ1-1, the V gene TRBV4-3; D ambiguous. The CDR3 runs 16 residues. The germline V gene encodes CDR1 LGHNA and CDR2 YSLEER. Trimming removed 0 bases from V and 9 bases from J, with 20 bases in between. CDR3 region: CASSQDYKTPLAKAFF. The CDR3 DNA reads as TGCGCCAGCAGCCAAGATTATAAGACACCACTTGCGAAAGCTTTCTTT.

This clone has only a few counts. The rearrangement uses TRBV27 and TRBJ2-7; 11 bases match TRBD1. V was pared by 7 bases and J by 7 bases, with 18 bases of the junction left unmatched. The CDR3 loop spans 17 amino acids. Germline CDR1 is MNHEY and CDR2 is SMNVEV (reference sequence). In nucleotides, the CDR3 is TGTGCCAGCAAGAGTCAAAAGACCGGGACAGGGGGTTTGGAGCAGTACTTC. Translation: CASKSQKTGTGGLEQYF.

The chain links TRBV5-1 to TRBJ1-3, with 8 bases that match TRBD1. CDR3 length: 18 residues. Per the germline V gene, CDR1 is SGHRS and CDR2 is YFSETQ. V trimming: 5 bases; J trimming: 0 bases; junction bases outside the gene matches: 13. The CDR3 nucleotides are TGCGCCAGCAGGGGGGACAGGCTAGCGTCTCTCTCTGGAAACACCATATATTTT. It yields the protein CASRGDRLASLSGNTIYF. The full variable domain, in which reference TRBV5-1 and TRBJ1-3 provide the parts outside the CDR3, is KAGVTQTPRYLIKTRGQQVTLSCSPISGHRSVSWYQQTPGQGLQFLFEYFSETQRNKGNFPGRFSGRQFSNSRSEMNVSTLELGDSALYLCASRGDRLASLSGNTIYFGEGSWLTVV.

V usage is TRBV18 and J usage is TRBJ2-7; TRBD1 might be the D (5 bases). CDR1 is KGHSH, CDR2 LQKENI, per germline. V was cut by 2 bases and J by 5 bases, with 13 bases left in between. This CDR3 spans 14 amino acids. CDR3 sequence: CASSPVSGFDEQYF. CDR3 sequence (DNA): TGTGCCAGCTCACCAGTTTCAGGGTTTGACGAGCAGTACTTC.

This clone was recorded only once. V and J are TRBV5-1 and TRBJ2-2, with D perhaps TRBD1 (6 bases). Germline values: CDR1 SGHRS, CDR2 YFSETQ. The CDR3 totals 15 residues. Deletions cut 6 bases from V and 1 base from J, with 13 bases between. The DNA for the CDR3 is TGCGCCAGCAACCCGGGACATATGAACACCGGGGAGCTGTTTTTT. Encoded protein: CASNPGHMNTGELFF.

J is TRBJ2-2 and V is TRBV7-8; 7 positions agree with TRBD1. Trimming removed 6 bases from V and 0 bases from J; junction bases left unmatched: 7. This CDR3 has 16 amino acids. The germline CDR1 and CDR2 sequences are SGHVS and FQNEAQ. The CDR3 region has the DNA TGTGCCAGCAGAGGCTTTGGGACAGCGAACACCGGGGAGCTGTTTTTT. It yields the protein CASRGFGTANTGELFF.

This rearrangement joins TRBV2 to TRBJ1-5, with 7 bases aligning to TRBD1. J gave up 5 bases and V 4 bases, and 2 bases lay outside the gene matches. Germline CDR1 and CDR2: SNHLY and FYNNEI. The CDR3 is made up of 13 amino acids. The CDR3 bases are TGTGCCAGCAGTGGACAGGGTTATCAGCCCCAGCATTTT. Its protein is CASSGQGYQPQHF.

The chain recombines TRBV4-3 with TRBJ1-1; possibly TRBD1 for D (5 bases). CDR3 size: 14 residues. The germline V gene has CDR1 LGHNA and CDR2 YSLEER. V gave up 1 base and J gave up 1 base, with 7 bases separating them. CDR3 residues: CASSQGRGNTEAFF. CDR3 in DNA: TGCGCCAGCAGCCAAGGGAGGGGGAACACTGAAGCTTTCTTT.

This clone has only one observation. The chain joins TRBV6-1 to TRBJ2-3, with D uncertain. CDR1 and CDR2 (germline): MNHNS, SASEGT. V was shortened by 2 bases and J by 2 bases, with 14 bases between the two germline ends. This CDR3 has 16 residues. CDR3 DNA sequence: TGTGCCAGCAGTGAATCTCCCGAGCCCAACACAGATACGCAGTATTTT. Its translation is CASSESPEPNTDTQYF.

This clone came up many times. J is TRBJ1-6 and V is TRBV18; a weak D match, TRBD1 (5 bases). The V and J ends lost 4 bases and 6 bases respectively, with 19 bases between them. Germline V lookup: CDR1 KGHSH, CDR2 LQKENI. The CDR3 is 17 residues long. The CDR3 protein is CASSLVGGGEFNSPLHF. As DNA, the CDR3 is TGTGCCAGCTCACTGGTTGGGGGGGGTGAGTTTAATTCACCCCTCCACTTT.

This rearrangement joins TRBV4-3 to TRBJ1-2, with D unclear. The CDR3 is 16 amino acids. Deletions cut 5 bases from V and 4 bases from J, with 20 bases between. Germline assignment: CDR1 LGHNA and CDR2 YSLEER. The CDR3 DNA reads TGCGCCAGCAGCTCCCGGGGAGGGATTGGATCCTATGGCTACACCTTC. It is translated as CASSSRGGIGSYGYTF.